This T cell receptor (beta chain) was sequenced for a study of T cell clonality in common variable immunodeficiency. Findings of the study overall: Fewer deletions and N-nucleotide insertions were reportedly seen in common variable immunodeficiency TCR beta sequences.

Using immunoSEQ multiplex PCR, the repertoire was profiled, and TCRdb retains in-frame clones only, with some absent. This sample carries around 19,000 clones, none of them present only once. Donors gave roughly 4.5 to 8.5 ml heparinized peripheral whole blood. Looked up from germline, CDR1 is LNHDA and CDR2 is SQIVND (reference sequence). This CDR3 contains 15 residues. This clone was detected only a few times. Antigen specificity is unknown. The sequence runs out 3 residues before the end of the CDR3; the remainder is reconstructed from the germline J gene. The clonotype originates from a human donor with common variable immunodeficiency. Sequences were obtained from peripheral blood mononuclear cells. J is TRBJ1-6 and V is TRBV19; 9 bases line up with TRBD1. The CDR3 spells CASSPPDRGRLPLHF. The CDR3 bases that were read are TGTGCCAGTAGTCCCCCGGACAGGGGCCGACTTCCC.